This entry concerns a single T cell receptor (beta chain). Authors' processing steps: It was from reference gene primer amplification that nucleated cell counts were estimated. Sequencing was performed with immunoSEQ multiplex PCR; in TCRdb, only in-frame clones are kept and a portion is missing. V and J calls and clone size come straight from that table; D and trimming were deduced from the DNA. The data hold around 100,000 clones, with around 85% observed a single time. This record belongs to a study of blood T cell repertoires in COVID-19. Across the study: COVID-19 samples, acute and convalescent, were from the United States, Italy and Spain. From T cells, B-cell-depleted T cells, or PBMCs came the material, which was cDNA or gDNA.

The CDR3 contains 17 residues. Germline lookup yields CDR1 LGHDT and CDR2 YNNKEL (reference sequence). The ends were cut back, 0 bases at V and 0 bases at J, with 14 bases in the middle. The chain combines TRBV3-1 (or the pseudogene TRBV3-2) with TRBJ2-5; D is undetermined. The sequence came from a woman between 70 and 85 years old with active or convalescent COVID-19. The sequenced sample was peripheral blood. CDR3 nucleotides: TGTGCCAGCAGCCAAGATCTTCAGGTGACGTACCAAGAGACCCAGTACTTC. It is translated as CASSQDLQVTYQETQYF.